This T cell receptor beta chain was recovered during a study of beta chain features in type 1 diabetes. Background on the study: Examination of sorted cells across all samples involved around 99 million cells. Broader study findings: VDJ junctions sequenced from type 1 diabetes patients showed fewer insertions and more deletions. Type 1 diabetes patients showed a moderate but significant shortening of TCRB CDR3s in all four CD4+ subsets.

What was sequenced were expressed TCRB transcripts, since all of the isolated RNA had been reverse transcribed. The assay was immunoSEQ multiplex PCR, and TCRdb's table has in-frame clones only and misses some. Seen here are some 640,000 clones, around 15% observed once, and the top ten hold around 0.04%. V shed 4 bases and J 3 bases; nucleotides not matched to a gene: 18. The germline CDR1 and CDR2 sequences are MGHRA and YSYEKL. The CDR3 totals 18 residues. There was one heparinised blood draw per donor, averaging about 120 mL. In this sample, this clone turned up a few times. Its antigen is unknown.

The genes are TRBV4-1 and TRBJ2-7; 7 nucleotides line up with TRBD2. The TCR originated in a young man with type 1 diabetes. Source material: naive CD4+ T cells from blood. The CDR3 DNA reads TGCGCCAGCAGCCGCAACTTCTTCCCTGCGACTAGCAGCTACGAGCAGTACTTC. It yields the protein CASSRNFFPATSSYEQYF.